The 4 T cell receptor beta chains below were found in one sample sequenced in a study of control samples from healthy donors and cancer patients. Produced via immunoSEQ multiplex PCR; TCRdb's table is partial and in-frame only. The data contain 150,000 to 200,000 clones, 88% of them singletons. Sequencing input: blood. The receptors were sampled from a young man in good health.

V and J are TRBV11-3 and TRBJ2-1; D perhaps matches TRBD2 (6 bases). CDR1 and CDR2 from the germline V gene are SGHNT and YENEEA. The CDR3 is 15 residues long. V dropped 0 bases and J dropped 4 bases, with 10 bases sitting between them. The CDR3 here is CASSLDSGSYNEQFF. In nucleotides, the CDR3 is TGTGCCAGCAGCTTAGATAGCGGATCTTACAATGAGCAGTTCTTC.

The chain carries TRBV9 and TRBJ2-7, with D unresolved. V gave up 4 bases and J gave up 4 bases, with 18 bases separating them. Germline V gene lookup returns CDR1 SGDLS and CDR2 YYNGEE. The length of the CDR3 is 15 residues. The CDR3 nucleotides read TGTGCCAGCAGCCCAGCAAGGGTTTTCCATTACGAGCAGTACTTC. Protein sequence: CASSPARVFHYEQYF. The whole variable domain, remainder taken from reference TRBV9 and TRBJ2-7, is DSGVTQTPKHLITATGQRVTLRCSPRSGDLSVYWYQQSLDQGLQFLIQYYNGEERAKGNILERFSAQQFPDLHSELNLSSLELGDSALYFCASSPARVFHYEQYFGPGTRLTVT.

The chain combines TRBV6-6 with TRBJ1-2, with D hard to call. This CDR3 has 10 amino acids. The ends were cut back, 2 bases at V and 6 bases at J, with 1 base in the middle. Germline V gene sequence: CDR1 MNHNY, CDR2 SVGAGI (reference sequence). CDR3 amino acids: CASSYDGYTF. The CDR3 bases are TGTGCCAGCAGTTACGATGGCTACACCTTC.

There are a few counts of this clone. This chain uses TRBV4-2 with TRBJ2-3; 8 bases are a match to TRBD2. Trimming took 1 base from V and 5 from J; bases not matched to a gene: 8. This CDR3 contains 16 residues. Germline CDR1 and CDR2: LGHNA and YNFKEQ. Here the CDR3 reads CASSQVLAGNVDTQYF. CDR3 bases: TGTGCCAGCAGCCAAGTCCTAGCGGGCAATGTAGATACGCAGTATTTT.